The clone carrying this T cell receptor (beta chain) was detected a few times. Its target is not known. The data stem from a study of response to subunit inactivated influenza vaccine. TCRdb called the RT-PCR reads again in MiXCR, with one record for every CDR3 protein. The table lists 500,000 to 550,000 distinct CDR3 sequences, approximately 7.7% of them singletons. Study-level results: Authors suggested seasonal influenza vaccinations each recruit few new T cells.

The CDR3 runs 16 residues. CDR1 is SEHNR, CDR2 FQNEAQ, per germline (reference sequence). After removal of 0 bases from V and 2 bases from J, the junction contained 6 bases not matched to a gene. The V call is TRBV7-9, the J call TRBJ2-7; 8 positions agree with TRBD2. The source of this sequence is a man aged 50 to 69 who received an inactivated influenza vaccine. The material sequenced was PBMCs from blood, taken less than 30 months after vaccination. CDR3 DNA sequence: TGTGCCAGCAGCTTAGCGAACGGCGGGGGGACCTACGAGCAGTACTTC. Amino acids: CASSLANGGGTYEQYF.